This T cell receptor beta chain was observed in a study of T-cell memory formation after mild COVID-19. The CDR3 has 15 residues. V dropped 0 bases and J dropped 1 base, with 11 bases sitting between them. Germline-derived CDR1 and CDR2 are SGHRS and YFSETQ. Amplification by 5'RACE using constant-segment primers produced TCR alpha and TCR beta cDNA libraries that carried sample barcodes and UMIs. Each CDR3 protein gets one entry after TCRdb re-called the 5' RACE reads with MiXCR. This sample has 300,000 to 400,000 distinct CDR3 sequences; around 30% occur once, and the top ten carry 13%. Sequenced input: PBMCs or a T cell subset sorted from them (not recorded which). This TCR derives from an adult woman who had mild COVID-19 (a few samples of this study predate the infection). Cell type and time point are not known. This sequence joins TRBV5-1 and TRBJ2-7; D unresolved. CDR3 loop: CASSLAVVGSYEQYF. The CDR3 region has the DNA TGCGCCAGCAGCTTGGCAGTAGTCGGTTCCTACGAGCAGTACTTC.